The present T cell receptor beta chain was sequenced within a study of identical twins. General observations from the study: Monozygotic twins shared more out-of-frame TCR alpha than recombination models predicted.

This clonotype appeared a few times. Its antigen is unknown. The V end lost 1 base, the J end lost 6 bases, and 11 bases lay between the germline ends. CDR1 SGHAT and CDR2 FQDESV come from the germline V gene (reference sequence). The length of the CDR3 is 14 residues. MiXCR was run by TCRdb on the 5' RACE reads, yielding one entry per CDR3 protein. The sample has approximately 530,000 distinct CDR3 sequences, under 25% seen once; the top ten hold approximately 0.48%. The data also belong to a second study, concerning yellow fever vaccine responses in identical twins.

Sequencing input: CD4+ T cells sorted from blood. This sequence was found in a woman aged 18 to 35 in good health. The gene calls are TRBV11-1 and TRBJ2-3; D may be TRBD2 (7 bases). CDR3: CASSLGGGLDTQYF. CDR3 sequence (DNA): TGTGCCAGCAGCTTAGGGGGGGGCTTGGATACGCAGTATTTT.